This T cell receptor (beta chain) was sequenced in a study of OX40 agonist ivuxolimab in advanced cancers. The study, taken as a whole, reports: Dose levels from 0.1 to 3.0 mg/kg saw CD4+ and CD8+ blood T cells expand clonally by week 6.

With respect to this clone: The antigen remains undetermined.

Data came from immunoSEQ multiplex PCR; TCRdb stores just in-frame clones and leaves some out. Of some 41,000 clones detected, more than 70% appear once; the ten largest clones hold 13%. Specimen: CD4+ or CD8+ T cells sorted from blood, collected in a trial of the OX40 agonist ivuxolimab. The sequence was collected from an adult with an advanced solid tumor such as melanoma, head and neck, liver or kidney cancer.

The CDR3 protein is CATLGHSDEKLFF. In DNA form, the CDR3 reads TGTGCCACCCTCGGACACTCGGATGAAAAACTGTTTTTT. The genes are TRBV6-5 and TRBJ1-4; D possibly corresponds to TRBD1 (5 bases). Germline lookup yields CDR1 MNHEY and CDR2 SVGAGI. V dropped 10 bases and J dropped 6 bases, with 15 bases sitting between them. The CDR3 contains 13 residues.